This T cell receptor beta chain originates from a study of shared clonotypes between healthy human individuals. Repertoires were generated with immunoSEQ multiplex PCR, while TCRdb's copy carries only in-frame clones and drops some. The sample carries some 2.3 million clones, approximately 93% recorded once. This clone is a singleton in its sample. CDR3 size: 14 residues. The germline V and J ends were trimmed by 2 bases and 3 bases, with 10 bases remaining between them. Germline CDR1 is LNHNV and CDR2 is YYDKDF (reference sequence). Input material: naive CD4+ T cells from PBMCs. The subset is: CD45RA+ positively selected. The receptor was isolated from a man aged 18 to 30 in good health. Some clones in this sample may be carry-over from other donors' samples. This chain links TRBV15 with TRBJ1-2; possible D gene TRBD1, 6 bases. Here the CDR3 reads CATSRPRGYYGYTF. CDR3 DNA sequence: TGTGCCACCAGCAGACCCAGGGGTTACTATGGCTACACCTTC.